This T cell receptor (beta chain) appears in the sequencing data of a study of Ad26.COV2.S vaccination and SARS-CoV-2 variants. Clones were sequenced by immunoSEQ multiplex PCR, and TCRdb holds only the in-frame ones, with some missing. Among about 350,000 clones listed, roughly 87% were seen once. Sample treatment: some 19 received Ad26.COV2.S at low or high dose, single or two shots; about 5 received placebo; per-sample allocation not given. Samples analyzed were those drawn on day 63 after the first vaccine or placebo injection. The clonotype comes from a person between 18 and 59 years old who received the Ad26.COV2.S COVID-19 vaccine or a placebo. The sample in question was peripheral blood, obtained in a trial of Ad26.COV2.S vaccine versus placebo.

The CDR3 spells CSASIRQGEKAFF. Written as DNA, the CDR3 is TGCAGTGCAAGTATTAGACAGGGTGAAAAAGCTTTCTTT. The chain joins TRBV20-1 to TRBJ1-1; 7 bases align to TRBD1. The trim removed 6 bases at V and 9 bases at J, leaving 13 bases unmatched. The CDR3 is 13 amino acids. The germline V gene encodes CDR1 DFQATT and CDR2 SNEGSKA (reference sequence).